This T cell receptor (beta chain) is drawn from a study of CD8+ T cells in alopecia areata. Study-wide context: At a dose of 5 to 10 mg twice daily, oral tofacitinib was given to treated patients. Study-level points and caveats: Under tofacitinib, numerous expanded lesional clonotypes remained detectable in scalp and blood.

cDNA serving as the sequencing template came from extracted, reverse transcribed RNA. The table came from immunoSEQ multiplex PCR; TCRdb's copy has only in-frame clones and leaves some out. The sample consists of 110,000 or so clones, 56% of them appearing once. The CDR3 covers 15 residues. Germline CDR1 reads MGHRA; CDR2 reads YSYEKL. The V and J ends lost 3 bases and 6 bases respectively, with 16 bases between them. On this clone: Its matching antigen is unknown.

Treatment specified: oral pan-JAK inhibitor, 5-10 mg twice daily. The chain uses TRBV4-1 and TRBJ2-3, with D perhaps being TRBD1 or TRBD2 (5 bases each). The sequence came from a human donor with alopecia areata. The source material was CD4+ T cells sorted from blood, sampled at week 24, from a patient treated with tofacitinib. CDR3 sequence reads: CASSQEPGTRDTQYF. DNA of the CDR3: TGCGCCAGCAGCCAGGAACCAGGGACCCGGGATACGCAGTATTTT.